The 19 T cell receptor beta chains below were found in one sample sequenced in a study of blood T cell repertoires in COVID-19. Generated by immunoSEQ multiplex PCR, the TCRdb table keeps only in-frame clones and is missing some. The table includes more than 300,000 clones, approximately 90% detected once. Sequencing was carried out using PBMCs or T cells enriched from blood (not recorded which). These receptors were collected from a man younger than 45 who had recovered from COVID-19.

The V and J genes are TRBV30 and TRBJ1-6, with 9 nucleotides matching TRBD1. This CDR3 has 15 amino acids. J lost 10 bases, V lost 3 bases, and 10 bases had no gene match. In germline, CDR1 is GTSNPN, CDR2 SVGIG (reference sequence). CDR3 DNA sequence: TGTGCCTGGAGGGAGGACAGGGGATGGGTATCACCCCTCCACTTT. Amino acids: CAWREDRGWVSPLHF.

The chain links TRBV7-5 to TRBJ2-5; whether TRBD2, the table's D call, matches the DNA was not checked. TRBV7-5 counts as a pseudogene. The CDR3 length is 17 residues. The CDR3 DNA is TGTGTCAGAAGCCCACGAGCCCCCGGGAGGGCGGGAGAGACCCAGTACTTC. Its protein is CVRSPRAPGRAGETQYF.

The V call is TRBV6-1, the J call TRBJ2-3, with TRBD1 identical over 9 bases. The V gene end was trimmed by 2 bases and the J gene end by 3 bases; junction bases not matched to a gene: 9. CDR1 and CDR2 from the germline V gene are MNHNS and SASEGT. The CDR3 has 17 residues. The CDR3 here is CASSENRGRAVTDTQYF. For the CDR3, the DNA is TGTGCCAGCAGTGAAAACAGGGGGCGCGCGGTGACAGATACGCAGTATTTT.

The genes are TRBV14 and TRBJ1-3, with no clear D. The CDR3 consists of 17 residues. Per the germline V gene, CDR1 is SGHDN and CDR2 is FVKESK. V lost 1 base to trimming and J lost 0 bases, with 13 bases between them. CDR3 region: CASSQGFPDFSGNTIYF. CDR3 nucleotides: TGTGCCAGCAGCCAAGGGTTCCCGGACTTCTCTGGAAACACCATATATTTT.

V and J are TRBV11-2 and TRBJ1-2; no firm D call. Trimming took off 11 bases at V and 4 bases at J, with 14 bases between the two ends. This CDR3 has 12 amino acids. CDR1 is SGHAT, CDR2 FQNNGV, per germline. The CDR3 here is CAPPSVFYGYTF. DNA for the CDR3: TGTGCCCCCCCCAGCGTTTTCTATGGCTACACCTTC.

The gene calls are TRBV6-4 and TRBJ2-2; tentatively, D is TRBD2 (5 bases). The germline V and J ends were trimmed by 0 bases and 4 bases, with 12 bases remaining between them. The germline V gene has CDR1 MRHNA and CDR2 SNTAGT. The CDR3 has 16 residues. CDR3 sequence: CASSDSRGSGTGELFF. The DNA of the CDR3 is TGTGCCAGCAGTGACTCCCGGGGTTCGGGCACCGGGGAGCTGTTTTTT.

The rearrangement uses TRBV19 and TRBJ1-5; 8 bases agree with TRBD1. This CDR3 spans 15 amino acids. With V trimmed by 6 bases and J by 0 bases, 4 bases remained unmatched. Germline CDR1 LNHDA, CDR2 SQIVND (reference sequence). CDR3 in DNA: TGTGCCAGTAGGACAGGGGACTATAGCAATCAGCCCCAGCATTTT. This translates into CASRTGDYSNQPQHF.

About this clone itself: At one end, the junction sequence differs from germline, possibly due to a read error. J is TRBJ1-2 and V is TRBV7-2; 8 nucleotides match TRBD1. CDR1 and CDR2 from the germline V gene are SGHTA and FQGNSA. The CDR3 runs 14 residues. CDR3 nucleotide sequence: TGTGCCAGCAGCCCAGAAGCAGGGGGCTTTGGCTACACCTTT. Its translation: CASSPEAGGFGYTF.

This clone was counted once. V gene TRBV5-5 combines with J gene TRBJ1-5; D unclear. CDR3 length: 17 residues. The V end lost 0 bases, the J end lost 6 bases, and 19 bases lay between the germline ends. Germline V gives CDR1 SGHKS, CDR2 YYEKEE (reference sequence). The CDR3 DNA is TGTGCCAGCAGCTTGGAAGGACTCCCGAGAGTTGGTCAGCCCCAGCATTTT. Translated: CASSLEGLPRVGQPQHF.

The chain carries TRBV7-2 and TRBJ2-1, with 9 bases identical to TRBD2. Germline V CDR1 and CDR2: SGHTA, FQGNSA. V shed 4 bases, J shed 6 bases, and the junction held 10 bases outside the gene matches. This CDR3 region has 16 residues. For the CDR3, the DNA is TGTGCCAGCAGCTCCACCCGGCCTAGCGGGGCCAATGAGCAGTTCTTC. It translates to CASSSTRPSGANEQFF.

The V call is TRBV7-9, the J call TRBJ2-1; TRBD2 might be the D (6 bases). Per the germline V gene, CDR1 is SEHNR and CDR2 is FQNEAQ (reference sequence). The length of the CDR3 is 16 residues. The ends were cut back, 5 bases at V and 5 bases at J, with 19 bases in the middle. CDR3 residues: CASSRGGRPPDNEQFF. The CDR3 bases are TGTGCCAGCAGCCGTGGAGGGAGACCGCCTGACAATGAGCAGTTCTTC.

V and J are TRBV6-6 and TRBJ2-1; D is perhaps TRBD1 (5 bases). V was trimmed by 4 bases and J by 4 bases, leaving 11 bases between them. Germline V CDR1 and CDR2: MNHNY, SVGAGI (reference sequence). The CDR3 is 14 residues long. The CDR3 DNA sequence: TGTGCCAGCAGTTCTGGCAGGGATTACAATGAGCAGTTCTTC. As protein: CASSSGRDYNEQFF.

The rearrangement uses TRBV7-2 and TRBJ2-7; D may be TRBD2 (6 bases). From germline, CDR1 is SGHTA and CDR2 FQGNSA. The CDR3 totals 13 residues. The V gene lost 1 base and the J gene lost 6 bases, with 10 bases spanning the gap. DNA for the CDR3: TGTGCCAGCAGCTTAGTAGCGGCACGCGAGCAGTACTTC. The encoded protein is CASSLVAAREQYF.

The chain uses TRBV30 and TRBJ2-7; D perhaps matches TRBD2 (5 bases). The CDR3 is 12 residues long. Germline V gene sequence: CDR1 GTSNPN, CDR2 SVGIG (reference sequence). Trimming stripped 3 bases from V and 4 bases from J, with 10 bases between. The CDR3 region has the DNA TGTGCCTGGAGAAAGGGAGAGTACGAGCAGTACTTC. Its protein is CAWRKGEYEQYF.

This chain links TRBV6-5 with TRBJ2-7, with D possibly TRBD1 on 5 matching bases. The CDR3 is 11 residues long. V was pared by 6 bases and J by 6 bases, with 9 bases between. Germline V gene data show CDR1 as MNHEY and CDR2 as SVGAGI. The CDR3 sequence: CASRAGIEQYF. The CDR3 DNA reads TGTGCCAGCAGAGCAGGGATCGAGCAGTACTTC.

The CDR3 DNA follows: TGTGCCAGCAGTTTATTGCGAGGGAACTATGGCTACACCTTC. Its translation: CASSLLRGNYGYTF. The chain couples TRBV28 to TRBJ1-2; D remains ambiguous. Germline V CDR1 and CDR2: MDHEN, SYDVKM. The CDR3 sequence is 14 residues long. V was clipped by 1 base and J by 2 bases, with 8 bases between them.

Notes on this clone: A read error may explain this, as a much larger clone is one base away. Other DNA sequences of this sample code for an identical CDR3. The rearrangement uses TRBV6-4 and TRBJ2-3; D is ambiguous. This CDR3 is built from 15 residues. Germline CDR1 and CDR2: MRHNA and SNTAGT. V dropped 0 bases and J dropped 0 bases, with 7 bases sitting between them. The CDR3 DNA reads as TGTGCCAGCAGTGACTCCCCAGGTAGCACAGATACGCAGTATTTT. Protein product: CASSDSPGSTDTQYF.

The V call is TRBV30, the J call TRBJ1-1; TRBD1 aligns across 11 bases. The CDR3 loop spans 14 amino acids. Germline lookup yields CDR1 GTSNPN and CDR2 SVGIG (reference sequence). J lost 6 bases, V lost 2 bases, and 5 bases had no gene match. The CDR3 DNA reads as TGTGCCTGGAGTCGTGGGGGACAGGGGGCTGAAGCTTTCTTT. Its translation: CAWSRGGQGAEAFF.

The V call is TRBV27, the J call TRBJ2-7; TRBD2 aligns across 9 bases. CDR1 MNHEY and CDR2 SMNVEV come from the germline V gene (reference sequence). This CDR3 region has 16 residues. With V trimmed by 2 bases and J by 3 bases, 8 bases remained unmatched. This CDR3 is CASSLDSSGSLYEQYF. In DNA form, the CDR3 reads TGTGCCAGCAGTTTAGATAGTAGCGGGAGCCTCTACGAGCAGTACTTC.